The 18 T cell receptor beta chains below all came from one sample that was sequenced in a study of Tregs in tolerant kidney transplant recipients. Mixed chimerism was transient after nonmyeloablative marrow transplants from related graft donors. Generated by immunoSEQ multiplex PCR, the TCRdb table keeps only in-frame clones and is missing some. The sample table includes about 14,000 clones. The sequenced sample was CD8+ T cells from blood (PBMCs), obtained 6 months after the transplant. The receptors originated from a human patient who received a combined kidney and bone marrow transplant. The graft donor may account for some of the T cells.

Regarding this clone: The sequence runs out 3 residues before the end of the CDR3; the remainder is reconstructed from the germline J gene. The V and J genes are TRBV13 and TRBJ2-1; 12 bases match TRBD1. The CDR3 sequence is 15 residues long. Germline V gives CDR1 PRHDT, CDR2 FYEKMQ (reference sequence). V dropped 5 bases and J dropped 9; count of bases not matched to a gene: 8. The CDR3 DNA, read in part, is TGTGCCAGCAGCGCCAGGGACAGGGGGCGCGGTGAG. This sequence encodes CASSARDRGRGE. The whole CDR3 protein is CASSARDRGRGEQFF.

Regarding this clone: The read terminates 3 residues before the CDR3 end, so the remaining end is supplied by the germline J gene. The genes are TRBV6-4 and TRBJ1-4; TRBD1 aligns across 7 bases. The trim removed 6 bases at V and 5 bases at J, leaving 9 bases unmatched. The CDR3 has 15 amino acids. Germline assignment: CDR1 MRHNA and CDR2 SNTAGT. Partial CDR3 DNA: TGTGCCAGCAGCCTCCCCGACAGGGTGAATGAAAAA. Residues: CASSLPDRVNEK. In full, the CDR3 reads CASSLPDRVNEKLFF.

About this clone itself: Sequencing ends 3 residues short of the CDR3 end; the germline J gene provides the rest. The chain is built from TRBV6-2 or TRBV6-3 and TRBJ1-1; D gene unclear. V gave up 0 bases and J gave up 4 bases, with 15 bases separating them. Per germline, CDR1 MNHEY and CDR2 SVGEGT. This CDR3 comprises 16 residues. The CDR3 sequence is CASSYSMGTGPTEAFF. Incomplete CDR3 DNA: TGTGCCAGCAGTTACTCTATGGGTACTGGGCCCACTGAA.

Concerning this clone itself: From the germline J gene comes the end of the CDR3, since the read stops 3 residues before it. V usage is TRBV29-1 and J usage is TRBJ2-7, with D possibly matching TRBD1 (6 bases). Germline V lookup: CDR1 SQVTM, CDR2 ANQGSEA. V lost 1 base and J lost 6, with 19 bases in between. The CDR3 is 15 residues long. The CDR3 DNA, read in part, is TGCAGCGTTGAAGTGTCCGGCACAGGGATAAGCGAG. Translation gives CSVEVSGTGISE. From start to end, the CDR3 is CSVEVSGTGISEQYF.

In regard to this clone: The CDR3 end is not reached by the read, which stops 3 residues before it; the germline J gene fills it in. The chain has TRBV19 and TRBJ2-6; no clear D. The ends were cut back, 5 bases at V and 0 bases at J, with 11 bases in the middle. The germline gives CDR1 LNHDA, CDR2 SQIVND (reference sequence). The CDR3 is made up of 16 amino acids. The DNA read from the CDR3 is TGTGCCAGTAGTTCGCTAGGCTACTCTGGGGCCAACGTC. This encodes CASSSLGYSGANV. The complete CDR3 protein is CASSSLGYSGANVLTF.

In regard to this clone: Read data end 3 residues before the CDR3 end; the end is taken from the germline J gene. The genes are TRBV19 and TRBJ1-5, with 8 bases that match TRBD1. This CDR3 region has 15 residues. Trimming cost V 3 bases and J 5 bases; bases outside gene matches: 6. The V gene's germline CDR1 is LNHDA and CDR2 SQIVND (reference sequence). This CDR3 is CASSIQGANYQPQHF. The sequenced part of the CDR3 DNA is TGTGCCAGTAGTATCCAGGGGGCTAACTATCAGCCC.

Comment on this clone: Read data end 3 residues before the CDR3 end; the end is taken from the germline J gene. This chain uses TRBV2 with TRBJ1-1, with D perhaps TRBD1 (6 bases). CDR3 length equals 13 residues. V lost 3 bases to trimming and J lost 4 bases, with 9 bases between them. Germline V gene sequence: CDR1 SNHLY, CDR2 FYNNEI. The CDR3 loop is CASSEGGGTEAFF. The DNA read from the CDR3 is TGTGCCAGCAGTGAGGGAGGGGGCACTGAA.

A remark on this clone: The CDR3 end falls 3 residues outside the read, so it is completed with the germline J gene. The chain carries TRBV6-1 and TRBJ2-5; 9 bases align to TRBD1. Germline CDR1 reads MNHNS; CDR2 reads SASEGT. The CDR3 spans 14 residues. With 0 bases clipped from V and 5 bases from J, the junction kept 1 base outside the gene matches. CDR3 in amino acids: CASSEAGQGETQYF. Incomplete CDR3 DNA: TGTGCCAGCAGTGAAGCAGGACAGGGGGAGACC.

To note about this clone: Read sequence stops 3 residues before the CDR3 end, and the germline J gene provides the missing end. The V call is TRBV4-1, the J call TRBJ2-7; tentatively, D is TRBD2 (6 bases). The CDR3 has 14 amino acids. V was cut by 5 bases and J by 0 bases, with 11 bases left in between. Germline CDR1 is MGHRA and CDR2 is YSYEKL. Partial CDR3 DNA: TGCGCCAGCAGCTGGGACTCCCGCTCCTACGAG. It is translated as CASSWDSRSYE. The CDR3 as a whole reads CASSWDSRSYEQYF.

To note about this clone: From the germline J gene comes the end of the CDR3, since the read stops 3 residues before it. This chain links TRBV6-4 with TRBJ2-1, with a weak D call TRBD2 (6 bases). Germline-derived CDR1 and CDR2 are MRHNA and SNTAGT. The CDR3 runs 15 residues. Trimming removed 7 bases at V and 7 bases at J, with 20 bases between. The sequenced CDR3 bases are TGTGCCAGCACCCAAGAGGCAGGGACTCGAAATGAG. The encoded protein is CASTQEAGTRNE. The entire CDR3 sequence reads CASTQEAGTRNEQFF.

A word on this clone: The read ends 3 residues early relative to the CDR3; the germline J gene fills the gap. V usage is TRBV2 and J usage is TRBJ1-5; D is perhaps TRBD1 (6 bases). Trimming removed 4 bases at V and 6 bases at J, with 16 bases between. The CDR3 has 15 residues. Germline values: CDR1 SNHLY, CDR2 FYNNEI. The CDR3 spells CASSADGGRLQPQHF. CDR3 bases read: TGTGCCAGCAGTGCCGACGGGGGGCGTCTTCAGCCC.

A note on this clone: Read data end 3 residues before the CDR3 end; the end is taken from the germline J gene. The chain joins TRBV30 to TRBJ1-2; 7 positions agree with TRBD1. The CDR3 is 14 amino acids. Losses at the gene ends were 2 bases for V and 5 bases for J; bases not matched to a gene: 8. Looked up from germline, CDR1 is GTSNPN and CDR2 is SVGIG (reference sequence). The part of the CDR3 DNA that was read is TGTGCCTGGAGTTTAGGGGGCGCGGGGTATGGC. Amino acids: CAWSLGGAGYG. The entire CDR3 reads CAWSLGGAGYGYTF. Drawing the rest from reference TRBV30 and TRBJ1-2, the complete variable domain is SQTIHQWPATLVQPVGSPLSLECTVEGTSNPNLYWYRQAAGRGLQLLFYSVGIGQISSEVPQNLSASRPQDRQFILSSKKLLLSDSGFYLCAWSLGGAGYGYTFGSGTRLTVV.

On this clone: The missing CDR3 end, 3 residues past where the read stops, is filled in from the germline J gene. The gene calls are TRBV9 and TRBJ2-1, with 11 bases fitting TRBD1. The CDR3 covers 16 residues. After removal of 1 base from V and 8 bases from J, the junction contained 8 bases not matched to a gene. The germline V gene encodes CDR1 SGDLS and CDR2 YYNGEE. CDR3 residues: CASSVYRDRGGDEQFF. Partial CDR3 DNA: TGTGCCAGCAGCGTATACCGGGACAGGGGGGGCGATGAG.

About this clone itself: The read finishes 3 residues shy of the CDR3 end, and the germline J gene is used to complete it. This chain connects TRBV19 to TRBJ2-7, with unresolved D. The CDR3 is made up of 15 amino acids. The germline V gene encodes CDR1 LNHDA and CDR2 SQIVND (reference sequence). V dropped 3 bases and J dropped 0 bases, with 12 bases sitting between them. CDR3 DNA, as far as it was read: TGTGCCAGTAGTATGCGGAGACGCAGCTCCTACGAG. It translates to CASSMRRRSSYE. In full, the CDR3 reads CASSMRRRSSYEQYF.

A word on this clone: The CDR3 end falls 3 residues outside the read, so it is completed with the germline J gene. V usage is TRBV28 and J usage is TRBJ2-2; TRBD2 is a possible D gene (5 bases). The CDR3 is 16 residues long. Per the germline V gene, CDR1 is MDHEN and CDR2 is SYDVKM. The V end lost 2 bases, the J end lost 1 base, and 11 bases lay between the germline ends. CDR3 bases read: TGTGCCAGCAGTTTACTAGCCAGACTGAACACCGGGGAG. This codes for CASSLLARLNTGE. The full CDR3 reads CASSLLARLNTGELFF. The variable domain in full, with the rest retrieved from reference TRBV28 and TRBJ2-2, is DVKVTQSSRYLVKRTGEKVFLECVQDMDHENMFWYRQDPGLGLRLIYFSYDVKMKEKGDIPEGYSVSREKKERFSLILESASTNQTSMYLCASSLLARLNTGELFFGEGSRLTVL.

The sequenced part of the CDR3 DNA is TGTGCCAGCAGTGGCCCCGGGGGGACTAGCGCCTACGAC. It encodes CASSGPGGTSAYD. In full, the CDR3 reads CASSGPGGTSAYDYTF. The chain has TRBV2 and TRBJ1-2, with D tentatively TRBD1 (5 bases). Read data end 3 residues before the CDR3 end; the end is taken from the germline J gene. The CDR3 spans 16 residues. CDR1 and CDR2 from the germline V gene are SNHLY and FYNNEI.

As to this clone: Read sequence stops 3 residues before the CDR3 end, and the germline J gene provides the missing end. This chain joins TRBV5-4 and TRBJ2-3; TRBD2 is a possible D gene (7 bases). Trimming removed 2 bases from V and 7 bases from J, with 14 bases in between. The CDR3 is made up of 14 amino acids. The germline CDR1 and CDR2 sequences are SGHNT and YYREEE (reference sequence). The CDR3: CASSFRGAPHTQYF. CDR3 DNA (partial): TGTGCCAGCAGCTTCCGGGGGGCCCCCCATACG.

On this clone: One junction end does not reproduce the germline sequence, and a read error may be involved. The read stops 3 residues short of the end of the CDR3; the missing end is completed from the germline J gene. The chain combines TRBV4-1 with TRBJ2-3; 8 bases align to TRBD2. The CDR3 loop spans 18 amino acids. The germline V gene encodes CDR1 MGHRA and CDR2 YSYEKL. The CDR3 bases that were read are TGCGCCAGCAGCCAAGATGGGGTTGAGCGGGAGAGGGCAGATGCG. Translation gives CASSQDGVERERADA. The whole CDR3 sequence is CASSQDGVERERADAQYF.